The clone carrying this TCR beta chain was counted between two and nine times. Original data processing: Amplified reference gene primers provided the basis for estimating nucleated cell counts. Produced via immunoSEQ multiplex PCR; TCRdb's table is partial and in-frame only. That table gives V, J and clone size, and the DNA gave D and trimming. The table lists about 200,000 clones, 75% to 90% of them singletons. The CDR3 contains 15 residues. Germline V gives CDR1 SGHRS, CDR2 YFSETQ. Deletions cut 2 bases from V and 1 base from J, with 10 bases between. These data originate in a study of blood T cell repertoires in COVID-19.

Sequencing was performed on peripheral blood. The origin of this receptor is a woman aged 80 or over with COVID-19, enrolled during active disease. This chain uses TRBV5-1 with TRBJ1-5; D possibly corresponds to TRBD1 (6 bases). Here the CDR3 reads CASSFGGGSNQPQHF. CDR3 coding DNA: TGCGCCAGCAGCTTTGGGGGGGGCAGCAATCAGCCCCAGCATTTT.